Listed here are 8 T cell receptor beta chains from one sample, sequenced in a study of identical twins. TCRdb re-derived calls from the 5' RACE reads in MiXCR, one entry per CDR3 protein. The sample shows 240,000 or so distinct CDR3 sequences, roughly 7% of them seen only once. The data also belong to a second study, concerning yellow fever vaccine responses in identical twins.

The sequencing sample was made of memory (CD45RO+) T cells sorted from blood. Receptors were obtained from a woman aged 18-35 years in good health.

This clonotype was seen ten or more times. Written as DNA, the CDR3 is TGTGCCAGCAGCCTCGCCAACAATGAGCAGTTCTTC. It encodes CASSLANNEQFF. The V and J genes are TRBV9 and TRBJ2-1; D is ambiguous. This CDR3 has 12 residues. Between the trimmed V and J ends, which lost 4 bases and 5 bases, there was a span of 7 bases. Per germline, CDR1 SGDLS and CDR2 YYNGEE.

This clonotype has a single count. The CDR3 region has the DNA TGTGCCTTCAGTTTTGGAGCAACAGAAGTAATGACCGGGGAGCTGTTTTTT. Translated: CAFSFGATEVMTGELFF. This chain joins TRBV12-3 or TRBV12-4 and TRBJ2-2; no definite D call. Trimming took 11 bases from V and 5 from J, leaving 27 bases between them. The CDR3 contains 17 residues.

The rearrangement uses TRBV7-9 and TRBJ2-1; 10 bases agree with TRBD1. Germline loops: CDR1 SEHNR, CDR2 FQNEAQ (reference sequence). This CDR3 is 15 amino acids long. J gave up 9 bases and V 6 bases, and 11 bases lay outside the gene matches. CDR3 amino acids: CASRPGQGSRGEQFF. Here the CDR3 DNA reads TGTGCCAGCAGGCCGGGACAGGGGAGCAGAGGTGAGCAGTTCTTC.

The rearrangement links TRBV2 to TRBJ1-4; D unresolved. V was pared by 7 bases and J by 8 bases, with 17 bases between. Germline lookup yields CDR1 SNHLY and CDR2 FYNNEI. The CDR3 loop spans 14 amino acids. CDR3 in amino acids: CASTSQTGEEKLFF. The CDR3 bases are TGTGCCAGCACTAGCCAGACGGGAGAGGAAAAACTGTTTTTT.

The chain uses TRBV2 and TRBJ2-7; D possibly uses TRBD1 or TRBD2 (5 bases each). The germline V and J ends were trimmed by 10 bases and 0 bases, with 16 bases remaining between them. There are 14 residues in the CDR3. Germline V gives CDR1 SNHLY, CDR2 FYNNEI. The CDR3 region has the DNA TGTGCCATCATTCACCGGGACCACTCCTACGAGCAGTACTTC. This translates into CAIIHRDHSYEQYF.

Ten or more counts support this clonotype. This chain uses TRBV7-2 with TRBJ2-7; D could derive from TRBD1 or TRBD2 (5 bases each). CDR3 length: 15 amino acids. The V end was cut by 6 bases, the J end by 6 bases, with 21 bases between. Germline V gene data show CDR1 as SGHTA and CDR2 as FQGNSA. The CDR3 region has the DNA TGTGCCAGCAGTACCGTGGGGACCAACGTTCGCGAGCAGTACTTC. This sequence encodes CASSTVGTNVREQYF. The variable domain in full, with the rest retrieved from reference TRBV7-2 and TRBJ2-7, is GAGVSQSPSNKVTEKGKDVELRCDPISGHTALYWYRQSLGQGLEFLIYFQGNSAPDKSGLPSDRFSAERTGGSVSTLTIQRTQQEDSAVYLCASSTVGTNVREQYFGPGTRLTVT.

This clonotype was counted between two and nine times. The chain is built from TRBV7-9 and TRBJ2-7; no clear D. This CDR3 has 14 residues. Germline loops: CDR1 SEHNR, CDR2 FQNEAQ (reference sequence). Trimming pared 5 bases from V and 2 bases from J, leaving 13 bases between. The CDR3 DNA follows: TGTGCCAGCAGCGTGACAATCAGGCCCTACGAGCAGTACTTC. Protein sequence: CASSVTIRPYEQYF.

This clonotype was seen a few times. At one end, the junction sequence differs from germline, possibly due to a read error. The chain joins TRBV28 to TRBJ2-6; TRBD1 matches 8 bases. The CDR3 contains 16 residues. Looked up from germline, CDR1 is MDHEN and CDR2 is SYDVKM. CDR3 loop: CASVTGALSGANALTF. CDR3 nucleotides: TGTGCCAGCGTGACAGGGGCACTCTCTGGGGCCAACGCCCTGACTTTC.